This T cell receptor (beta chain) originates from a study of T cell responses to AZD1222 COVID-19 vaccine. Losses at the gene ends were 11 bases for V and 8 bases for J; bases not matched to a gene: 13. Germline V gene data show CDR1 as SGHAT and CDR2 as FQNNGV. This CDR3 comprises 16 residues. The protocol was immunoSEQ multiplex PCR, while the TCRdb copy is restricted to in-frame clones and leaves out a portion. The sample consists of tens of thousands of clones, about 90% of them appearing once. In this sample, this clone turned up once. Its antigen is not identified. Whole-study findings and limits: Most donors were white British, females outnumbered males, and clonal diversity was possibly underestimated. Baseline serostatus was positive in only six AZD1222 recipients.

This material consisted of peripheral blood, taken on day 0 of AZD1222 vaccination. J is TRBJ2-1 and V is TRBV11-2; TRBD2 aligns across 15 bases. This TCR came from an adult in good health. CDR3 sequence reads: CAGGPGLAGGLHEQFF. The CDR3 DNA reads TGTGCCGGGGGTCCGGGACTAGCGGGAGGTCTCCATGAGCAGTTCTTC.